A selection of T cell receptor beta chains follows, all from one sample in a study of blood T cells in healthy people across ages. TCRdb reprocessed the 5' RACE reads with MiXCR, giving one entry per CDR3 protein. The table includes about 1,500,000 distinct CDR3 sequences, 42% detected once. Sample: blood. The source of these receptors is a woman younger than 30 in good health. Both conserved end residues are part of each CDR3. D genes are given only for firm matches. Where a row states a size, it is once, few, many or the class of an expanded clone; other rows omit it.

CDR3nt: TGTGCCAGCAGTTTATCTGGCCTGGGGGCCTACGAGCAGTACTTC
CDR3aa: CASSLSGLGAYEQYF
abundance: few
d_gene: -
j_gene: TRBJ2-7
len: 15
v_gene: TRBV27

CDR3nt: TGTGCCAGCAGGGAGGACAGAGGCTACACCTTC
CDR3aa: CASREDRGYTF
abundance: once
d_gene: -
j_gene: TRBJ1-2
len: 11
v_gene: TRBV2

CDR3nt: TGTGCCAGCAGCCCGGGGTTCGGAAAACTGTTTTTT
CDR3aa: CASSPGFGKLFF
abundance: few
d_gene: -
j_gene: TRBJ1-4
len: 12
v_gene: TRBV27

CDR3nt: TGTGCCAGCAGCTTAGGTCTTCTCTATGGCTACACCTTC
CDR3aa: CASSLGLLYGYTF
abundance: few
d_gene: -
j_gene: TRBJ1-2
len: 13
v_gene: TRBV11-2

CDR3nt: TGTGCCAGCAGTTTAATCCCCGGGGACAATGAGCAGTTCTTC
CDR3aa: CASSLIPGDNEQFF
abundance: -
d_gene: -
j_gene: TRBJ2-1
len: 14
v_gene: TRBV12-3/TRBV12-4

CDR3nt: TGCAGTGCTAGAAGACAGCCCGGAAACTACGAGCAGTACTTC
CDR3aa: CSARRQPGNYEQYF
abundance: -
d_gene: -
j_gene: TRBJ2-7
len: 14
v_gene: TRBV20-1

CDR3nt: TGTGCCAGCAGCCAAGCCCAAGCGGCCTCCTACGAGCAGTACTTC
CDR3aa: CASSQAQAASYEQYF
abundance: few
d_gene: -
j_gene: TRBJ2-7
len: 15
v_gene: TRBV3-1

CDR3nt: TGCAGTGCTAGAGGTCCCGGGACAGTTAATGAAAAACTGTTTTTT
CDR3aa: CSARGPGTVNEKLFF
abundance: -
d_gene: TRBD1
j_gene: TRBJ1-4
len: 15
v_gene: TRBV20-1

CDR3nt: TGTGCCAGCCAAGACAGCAATCAGCCCCAGCATTTT
CDR3aa: CASQDSNQPQHF
abundance: many
d_gene: -
j_gene: TRBJ1-5
len: 12
v_gene: TRBV6-1

CDR3nt: TGTGCCAGCAGGACGATCAGCGACACTGAAGCTTTCTTT
CDR3aa: CASRTISDTEAFF
abundance: -
d_gene: -
j_gene: TRBJ1-1
len: 13
v_gene: TRBV6-1